This T cell receptor beta chain was identified in a study of blood T cell repertoires in COVID-19. Profiled with immunoSEQ multiplex PCR; TCRdb holds only in-frame clones, not every one. The data hold approximately 350,000 clones, with roughly nine tenths observed a single time. Cohort assignment relied on participant-reported clinical history. Donors in Cohort 3 who had recovered were those with two negative PCRs, healthcare professional clearance, or resolution of their symptoms. The CDR3 loop spans 16 amino acids. V was clipped by 4 bases and J by 0 bases; unmatched bases: 4. Per germline, CDR1 SGDLS and CDR2 YYNGEE.

The sample taken for sequencing was PBMCs or T cells enriched from blood (not recorded which). The chain links TRBV9 to TRBJ1-6; TRBD1 matches at 7 bases. The sequence was obtained from a man between 18 and 29 years old who had recovered from COVID-19. CDR3 sequence (DNA): TGTGCCAGCAGCACTACAGGGGACTCCTATAATTCACCCCTCCACTTT. This encodes CASSTTGDSYNSPLHF.